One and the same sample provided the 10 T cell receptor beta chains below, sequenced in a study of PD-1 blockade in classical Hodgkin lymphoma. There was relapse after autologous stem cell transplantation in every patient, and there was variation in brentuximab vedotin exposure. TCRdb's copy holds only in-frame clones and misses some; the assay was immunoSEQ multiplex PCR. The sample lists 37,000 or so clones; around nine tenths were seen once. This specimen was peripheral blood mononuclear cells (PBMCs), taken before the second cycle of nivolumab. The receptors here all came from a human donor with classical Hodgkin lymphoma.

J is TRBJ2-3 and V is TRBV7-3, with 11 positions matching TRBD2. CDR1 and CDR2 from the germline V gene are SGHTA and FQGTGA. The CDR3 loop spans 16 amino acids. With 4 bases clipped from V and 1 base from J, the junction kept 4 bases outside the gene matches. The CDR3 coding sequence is TGTGCCAGCAGCTCGGGACTAGCGGCTGGCACAGATACGCAGTATTTT. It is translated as CASSSGLAAGTDTQYF.

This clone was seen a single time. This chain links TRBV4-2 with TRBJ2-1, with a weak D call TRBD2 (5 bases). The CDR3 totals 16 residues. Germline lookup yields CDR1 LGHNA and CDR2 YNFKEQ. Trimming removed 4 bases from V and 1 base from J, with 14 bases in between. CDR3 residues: CASSREASGSYNEQFF. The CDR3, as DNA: TGTGCCAGCAGCCGCGAGGCGTCGGGGTCCTACAATGAGCAGTTCTTC.

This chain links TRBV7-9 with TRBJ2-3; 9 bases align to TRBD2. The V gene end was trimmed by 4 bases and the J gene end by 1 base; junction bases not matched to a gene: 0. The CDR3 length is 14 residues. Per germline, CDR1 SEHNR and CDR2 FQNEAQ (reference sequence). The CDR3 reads CASSWTSGTDTQYF. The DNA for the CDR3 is TGTGCCAGCAGCTGGACTAGCGGCACAGATACGCAGTATTTT.

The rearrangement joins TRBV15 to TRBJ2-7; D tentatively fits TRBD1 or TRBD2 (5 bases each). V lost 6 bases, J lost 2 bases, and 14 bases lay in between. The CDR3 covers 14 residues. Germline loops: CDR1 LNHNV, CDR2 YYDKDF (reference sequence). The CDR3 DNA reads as TGTGCCACCAGTCTTCCGGGACGTGCCTACGAGCAGTACTTC. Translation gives CATSLPGRAYEQYF.

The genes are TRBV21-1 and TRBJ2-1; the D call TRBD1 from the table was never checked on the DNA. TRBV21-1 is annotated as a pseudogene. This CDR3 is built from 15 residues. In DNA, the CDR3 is TGTGCCAGCAGCAAAGACAGGGGTACCTACAATGAGCAGTTCTTC. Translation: CASSKDRGTYNEQFF.

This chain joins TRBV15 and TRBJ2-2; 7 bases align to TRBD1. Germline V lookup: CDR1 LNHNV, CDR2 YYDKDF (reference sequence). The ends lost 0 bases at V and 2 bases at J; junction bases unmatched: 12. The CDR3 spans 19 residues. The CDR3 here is CATSRDKTGSPTNTGELFF. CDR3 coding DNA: TGTGCCACCAGCAGAGACAAGACAGGGTCCCCTACTAACACCGGGGAGCTGTTTTTT.

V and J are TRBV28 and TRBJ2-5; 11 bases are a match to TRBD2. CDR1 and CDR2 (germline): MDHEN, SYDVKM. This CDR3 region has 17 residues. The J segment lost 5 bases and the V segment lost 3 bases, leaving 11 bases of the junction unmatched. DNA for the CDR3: TGTGCCAGCAGTTTCCGGCTAGCGGGAGGCCTGCAGGAGACCCAGTACTTC. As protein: CASSFRLAGGLQETQYF.

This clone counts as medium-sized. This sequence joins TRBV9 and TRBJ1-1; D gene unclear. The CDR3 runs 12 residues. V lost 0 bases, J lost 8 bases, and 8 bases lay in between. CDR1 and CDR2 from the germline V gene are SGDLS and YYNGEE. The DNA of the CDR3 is TGTGCCAGCAGCGTAGAGGAACAGGAAGCTTTCTTT. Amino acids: CASSVEEQEAFF.

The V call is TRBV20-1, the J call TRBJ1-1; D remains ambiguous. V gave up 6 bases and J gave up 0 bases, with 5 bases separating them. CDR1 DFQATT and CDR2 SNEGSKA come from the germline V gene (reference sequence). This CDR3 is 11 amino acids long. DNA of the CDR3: TGCAGTGCCCGGGTGAACACTGAAGCTTTCTTT. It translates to CSARVNTEAFF.

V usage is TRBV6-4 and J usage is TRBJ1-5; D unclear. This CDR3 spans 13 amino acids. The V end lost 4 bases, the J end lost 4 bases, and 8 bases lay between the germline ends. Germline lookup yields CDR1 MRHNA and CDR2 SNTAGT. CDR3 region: CASSVHLNQPQHF. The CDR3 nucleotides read TGTGCCAGCAGTGTTCACTTAAATCAGCCCCAGCATTTT.